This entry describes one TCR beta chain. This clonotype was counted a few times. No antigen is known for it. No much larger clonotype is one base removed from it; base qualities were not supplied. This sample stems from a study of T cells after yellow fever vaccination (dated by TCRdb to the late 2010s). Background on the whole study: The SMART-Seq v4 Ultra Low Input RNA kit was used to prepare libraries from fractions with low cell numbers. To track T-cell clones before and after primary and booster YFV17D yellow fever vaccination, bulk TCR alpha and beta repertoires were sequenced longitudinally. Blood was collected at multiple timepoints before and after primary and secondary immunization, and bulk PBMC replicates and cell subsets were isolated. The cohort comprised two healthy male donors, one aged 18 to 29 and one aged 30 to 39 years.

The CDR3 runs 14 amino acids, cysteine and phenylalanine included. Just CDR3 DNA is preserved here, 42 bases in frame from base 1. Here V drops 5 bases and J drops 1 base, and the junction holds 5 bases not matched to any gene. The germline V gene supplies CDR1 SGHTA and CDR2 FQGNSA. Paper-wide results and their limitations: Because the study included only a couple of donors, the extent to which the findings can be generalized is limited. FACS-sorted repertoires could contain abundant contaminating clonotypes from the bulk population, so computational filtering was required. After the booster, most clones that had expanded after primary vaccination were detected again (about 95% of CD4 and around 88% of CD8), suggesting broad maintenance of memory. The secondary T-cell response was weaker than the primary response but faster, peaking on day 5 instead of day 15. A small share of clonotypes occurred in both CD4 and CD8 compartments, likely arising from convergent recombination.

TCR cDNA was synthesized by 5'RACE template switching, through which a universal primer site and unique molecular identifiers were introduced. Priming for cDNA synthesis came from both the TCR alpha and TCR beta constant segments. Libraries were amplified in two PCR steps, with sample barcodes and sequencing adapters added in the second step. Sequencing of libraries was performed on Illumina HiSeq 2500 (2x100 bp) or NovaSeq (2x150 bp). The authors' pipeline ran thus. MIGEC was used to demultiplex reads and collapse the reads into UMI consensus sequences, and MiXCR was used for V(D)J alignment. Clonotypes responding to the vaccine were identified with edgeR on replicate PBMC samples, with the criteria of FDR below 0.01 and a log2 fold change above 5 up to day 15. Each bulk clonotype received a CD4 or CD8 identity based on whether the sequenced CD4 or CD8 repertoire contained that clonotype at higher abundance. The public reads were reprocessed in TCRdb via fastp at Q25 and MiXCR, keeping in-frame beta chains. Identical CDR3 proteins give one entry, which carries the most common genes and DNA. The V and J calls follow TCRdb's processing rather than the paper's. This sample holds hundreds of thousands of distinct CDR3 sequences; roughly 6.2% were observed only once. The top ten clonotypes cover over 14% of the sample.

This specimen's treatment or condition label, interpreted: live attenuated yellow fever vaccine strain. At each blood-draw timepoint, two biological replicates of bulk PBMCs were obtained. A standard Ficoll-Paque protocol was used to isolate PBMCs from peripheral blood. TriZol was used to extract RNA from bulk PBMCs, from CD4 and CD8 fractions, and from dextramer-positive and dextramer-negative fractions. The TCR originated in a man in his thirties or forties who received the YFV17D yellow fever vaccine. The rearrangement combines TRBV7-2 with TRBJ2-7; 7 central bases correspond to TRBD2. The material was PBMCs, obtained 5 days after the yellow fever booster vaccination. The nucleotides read TGTGCCAGCAGCGGGGGGGGTACATCCTACGAGCAGTACTTC. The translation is CASSGGGTSYEQYF. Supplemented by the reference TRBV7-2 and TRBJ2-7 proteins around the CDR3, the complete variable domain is GAGVSQSPSNKVTEKGKDVELRCDPISGHTALYWYRQSLGQGLEFLIYFQGNSAPDKSGLPSDRFSAERTGGSVSTLTIQRTQQEDSAVYLCASSGGGTSYEQYFGPGTRLTVT.